This record covers a single T cell receptor (beta chain). The table came from immunoSEQ multiplex PCR; TCRdb's copy has only in-frame clones and leaves some out. Here the sample spans 80,000 to 100,000 clones, around two thirds being singletons. This record belongs to a study of blood T cell repertoires in COVID-19. About the study: Nucleic acid was either cDNA or gDNA, and it came from T cells, B-cell-depleted T cells, or PBMCs.

Trimming removed 1 base from V and 7 bases from J, with 11 bases in between. The CDR3 has 15 residues. Germline V gene lookup returns CDR1 MGHRA and CDR2 YSYEKL. Patients at the Seattle site were enrolled during active infection and followed longitudinally. Sequencing input: peripheral blood. This chain connects TRBV4-1 to TRBJ1-6; D unresolved. The source is a man between 65 and 85 years old with COVID-19, enrolled during active disease. CDR3 loop: CASSQGGFRNSPLHF. The CDR3 DNA follows: TGCGCCAGCAGCCAAGGCGGGTTTCGGAATTCACCCCTCCACTTT.